These 11 T cell receptor beta chains originate from one sample sequenced in a study of blood T cell repertoires in COVID-19. Only in-frame clones appear in the TCRdb table, and some are missing; sequencing was by immunoSEQ multiplex PCR. Of 220,000 or so clones in the sample, 82% were seen once. Material for sequencing was peripheral blood. The source is a woman of 80 years or more with COVID-19, enrolled during active disease.

The chain uses TRBV7-2 and TRBJ2-7; D is possibly TRBD1 (5 bases). V was clipped by 5 bases and J by 3 bases, with 14 bases between them. Germline CDR1 and CDR2: SGHTA and FQGNSA. The CDR3 runs 14 residues. This CDR3 is CASSIGHSNYEQYF. The CDR3 coding sequence is TGTGCCAGCAGCATTGGACACTCTAACTACGAGCAGTACTTC. The full variable domain, with the rest looked up from reference TRBV7-2 and TRBJ2-7, is GAGVSQSPSNKVTEKGKDVELRCDPISGHTALYWYRQSLGQGLEFLIYFQGNSAPDKSGLPSDRFSAERTGGSVSTLTIQRTQQEDSAVYLCASSIGHSNYEQYFGPGTRLTVT.

The V call is TRBV11-2, the J call TRBJ2-5; 11 positions match TRBD1. The CDR3 consists of 16 residues. J lost 5 bases, V lost 5 bases, and 10 bases had no gene match. Germline-derived CDR1 and CDR2 are SGHAT and FQNNGV. For the CDR3, the DNA is TGTGCCAGCAGCCCAGGACAGGGGGCCCGGTGGGAGACCCAGTACTTC. Encoded protein: CASSPGQGARWETQYF.

The V gene is TRBV4-2, the J gene TRBJ1-3, with D possibly being TRBD1 (6 bases). The CDR3 loop spans 14 amino acids. V was shortened by 2 bases and J by 5 bases, with 10 bases between the two germline ends. Germline assignment: CDR1 LGHNA and CDR2 YNFKEQ. The CDR3, as DNA: TGTGCCAGCAGCCAACCGGACAGCCGAAACACCATATATTTT. Protein sequence: CASSQPDSRNTIYF.

The chain recombines TRBV7-2 with TRBJ1-2; D unclear. Deletions cut 7 bases from V and 1 base from J, with 13 bases between. Germline loops: CDR1 SGHTA, CDR2 FQGNSA. The CDR3 runs to 14 residues. CDR3 bases: TGTGCCAGCACCTTTATGGGCCTTAACTATGGCTACACCTTC. Protein sequence: CASTFMGLNYGYTF.

This rearrangement joins TRBV10-1 to TRBJ1-3, with D unresolved. Germline V gene data show CDR1 as WNHNN and CDR2 as SYGVQD (reference sequence). The CDR3 contains 10 residues. V lost 11 bases and J lost 9, with 11 bases in between. CDR3 DNA: TGCGCCGGGCATACATCCACCATATATTTT. This translates into CAGHTSTIYF.

The gene calls are TRBV4-2 and TRBJ2-7, with 12 nucleotides matching TRBD2. Germline trimming cut 1 base from V and 3 bases from J; bases unmatched to any gene: 1. The CDR3 runs 15 residues. The V gene's germline CDR1 is LGHNA and CDR2 YNFKEQ. CDR3 protein: CASSQGGLAGYEQYF. CDR3 coding DNA: TGTGCCAGCAGCCAAGGGGGACTAGCGGGCTACGAGCAGTACTTC.

The gene calls are TRBV7-2 and TRBJ2-3; a weak D match, TRBD2 (5 bases). Germline V gene sequence: CDR1 SGHTA, CDR2 FQGNSA. The CDR3 extends over 14 amino acids. V lost 6 bases to trimming and J lost 2 bases, with 12 bases between them. DNA for the CDR3: TGTGCCAGCAGTTCCGCCGGGGACACAGATACGCAGTATTTT. Its translation is CASSSAGDTDTQYF. The whole variable domain, remainder taken from reference TRBV7-2 and TRBJ2-3, is GAGVSQSPSNKVTEKGKDVELRCDPISGHTALYWYRQSLGQGLEFLIYFQGNSAPDKSGLPSDRFSAERTGGSVSTLTIQRTQQEDSAVYLCASSSAGDTDTQYFGPGTRLTVL.

The count of this clone is one. This chain connects TRBV6-4 to TRBJ2-1; 7 bases align to TRBD2. The CDR3 is 15 residues long. Germline V gene data show CDR1 as MRHNA and CDR2 as SNTAGT. The J segment lost 6 bases and the V segment lost 4 bases, leaving 9 bases of the junction unmatched. The CDR3 sequence is CASSGGEGRTNEQFF. In DNA, the CDR3 is TGTGCCAGCAGTGGGGGGGAGGGCCGGACCAATGAGCAGTTCTTC.

This chain uses TRBV9 with TRBJ1-4; perhaps TRBD1 as D (6 bases). Germline V lookup: CDR1 SGDLS, CDR2 YYNGEE. CDR3 length: 15 amino acids. V was trimmed by 0 bases and J by 7 bases, leaving 13 bases between them. The CDR3, as DNA: TGTGCCAGCAGCGTAGGAGGGGGAGTAGGTGAAAAACTGTTTTTT. Its translation: CASSVGGGVGEKLFF.

This chain links TRBV9 with TRBJ2-1, with TRBD2 identical over 9 bases. Germline lookup yields CDR1 SGDLS and CDR2 YYNGEE. CDR3 length equals 15 residues. The V gene end was trimmed by 3 bases and the J gene end by 3 bases; junction bases not matched to a gene: 4. CDR3 residues: CASSAAGGHYNEQFF. The CDR3 DNA reads TGTGCCAGCAGCGCAGCGGGAGGCCACTACAATGAGCAGTTCTTC.

The chain has TRBV7-3 and TRBJ1-1, with TRBD1 as a possible D gene (6 bases). CDR3 size: 12 residues. The germline CDR1 and CDR2 sequences are SGHTA and FQGTGA. Trimming took 5 bases from V and 11 from J, leaving 15 bases between them. CDR3 bases: TGTGCCAGCAGCCCCGGACAGAGGGCGGCTTTCTTT. This codes for CASSPGQRAAFF.